This T cell receptor (beta chain) emerged from a study of response to subunit inactivated influenza vaccine. Regarding the study as a whole: Few new T cells, the authors suggested, are recruited by each seasonal influenza vaccination.

In germline, CDR1 is SGHTA, CDR2 FQGNSA. The CDR3 runs 13 residues. V was clipped by 3 bases and J by 8 bases, with 11 bases between them. Notes on this clonotype: What it binds is unknown.

In TCRdb, the RT-PCR reads were re-called with MiXCR into one record per CDR3 protein. This sample carries 560,000 or so distinct CDR3 sequences, under 9% of them seen once, and the ten largest clones take 13%. V gene TRBV7-2 combines with J gene TRBJ2-1; maybe TRBD1 (5 bases). This receptor was obtained from a man in his fifties or sixties who received an inactivated influenza vaccine. The source material was PBMCs from blood, sampled roughly 24 months after vaccination. Here the CDR3 DNA reads TGTGCCAGCAGCTTCGGCAGGGTCTATGAGCAGTTCTTC. Translating it yields CASSFGRVYEQFF.